This T cell receptor beta chain was captured by sequencing in a study of response to subunit inactivated influenza vaccine. This clonotype was detected a few times. The V gene's germline CDR1 is LGHNA and CDR2 YSLEER. The CDR3 is 15 amino acids. The ends lost 5 bases at V and 5 bases at J; junction bases unmatched: 4. TCRdb used MiXCR to reprocess the RT-PCR reads, holding one entry per CDR3 protein. The table has 600,000 to 850,000 distinct CDR3 sequences, 14% seen once; the top ten hold around 7.6%. The TCR originated in a man over 45 who received an inactivated influenza vaccine. The material sequenced was PBMCs from blood, taken less than 15 days before vaccination. The gene calls are TRBV4-3 and TRBJ1-6, with 9 bases lining up with TRBD1. CDR3 sequence reads: CASSIRTGDNSPLHF. The CDR3 DNA reads as TGCGCCAGCAGCATCCGGACAGGGGATAATTCACCCCTCCACTTT.